This T cell receptor (beta chain) was identified during a study of cytomegalovirus exposure and HLA in healthy donors. V lost 1 base, J lost 1 base, and 11 bases lay in between. This CDR3 contains 16 residues. Germline lookup yields CDR1 MGHRA and CDR2 YSYEKL. The study ran its PCR with 60 Vbeta and 13 Jbeta primers. Sequenced by immunoSEQ multiplex PCR; TCRdb stores in-frame clones only, minus some. The data show more than 60,000 clones, 84% seen once. Findings of the study overall: What TCR beta sequences reportedly achieved was accurate prediction of HLA-A and HLA-B alleles in most subjects. On later analysis, the bulk of CMV-associated TCR beta chains appeared to be HLA-restricted. A few chains tied to CMV proved CMV antigen-specific in vitro.

For this clone: Its antigen is currently unknown.

The V gene is TRBV4-1, the J gene TRBJ2-1; a possible D gene is TRBD1 (6 bases). The sequenced material came from PBMCs. The TCR was taken from a man aged 70-80 years in good health and CMV-seropositive. The CDR3 nucleotides read TGCGCCAGCAGCCAAGTAGACAGGCTTTCCTACAATGAGCAGTTCTTC. Translation: CASSQVDRLSYNEQFF.